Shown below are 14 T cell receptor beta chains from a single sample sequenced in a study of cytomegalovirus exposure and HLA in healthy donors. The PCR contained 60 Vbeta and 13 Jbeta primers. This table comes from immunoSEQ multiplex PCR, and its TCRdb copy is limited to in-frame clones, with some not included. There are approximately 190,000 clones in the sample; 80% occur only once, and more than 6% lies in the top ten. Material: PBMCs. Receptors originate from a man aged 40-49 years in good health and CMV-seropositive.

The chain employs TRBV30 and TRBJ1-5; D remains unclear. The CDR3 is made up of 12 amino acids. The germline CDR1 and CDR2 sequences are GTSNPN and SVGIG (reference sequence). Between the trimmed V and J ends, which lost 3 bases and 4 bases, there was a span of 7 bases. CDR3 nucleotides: TGTGCCTGGAGCCGTACAAATCAGCCCCAGCATTTT. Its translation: CAWSRTNQPQHF.

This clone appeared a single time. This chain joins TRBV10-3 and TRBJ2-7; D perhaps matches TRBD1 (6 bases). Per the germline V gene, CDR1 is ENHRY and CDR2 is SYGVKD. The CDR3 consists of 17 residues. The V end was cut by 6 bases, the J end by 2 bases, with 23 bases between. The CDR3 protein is CAIRGGTGHTNPYEQYF. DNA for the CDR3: TGTGCCATCAGAGGTGGAACGGGACACACGAACCCCTACGAGCAGTACTTC.

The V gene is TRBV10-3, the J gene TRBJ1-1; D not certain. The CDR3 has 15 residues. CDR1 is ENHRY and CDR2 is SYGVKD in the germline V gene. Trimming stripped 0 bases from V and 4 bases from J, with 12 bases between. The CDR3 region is CAISESRLKITEAFF. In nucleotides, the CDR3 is TGTGCCATCAGTGAGTCGAGGCTTAAGATCACTGAAGCTTTCTTT.

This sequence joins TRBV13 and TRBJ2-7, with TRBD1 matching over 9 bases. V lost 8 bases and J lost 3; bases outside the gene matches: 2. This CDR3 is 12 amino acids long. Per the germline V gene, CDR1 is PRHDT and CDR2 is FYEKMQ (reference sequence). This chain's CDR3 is CASRGQGYEQYF. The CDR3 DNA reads TGTGCCAGCCGGGGACAGGGCTACGAGCAGTACTTC.

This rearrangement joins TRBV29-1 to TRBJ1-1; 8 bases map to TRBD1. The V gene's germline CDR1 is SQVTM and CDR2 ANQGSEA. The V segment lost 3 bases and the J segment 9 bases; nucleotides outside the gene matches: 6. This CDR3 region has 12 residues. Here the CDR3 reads CSVDRGRFQAFF. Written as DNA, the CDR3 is TGCAGCGTTGACAGGGGGCGTTTTCAAGCTTTCTTT.

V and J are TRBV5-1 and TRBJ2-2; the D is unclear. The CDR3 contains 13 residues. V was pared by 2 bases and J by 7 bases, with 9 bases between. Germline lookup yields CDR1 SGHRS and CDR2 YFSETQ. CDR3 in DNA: TGCGCCAGCAGCTTAGATGGCGGCGGGGAGCTGTTTTTT. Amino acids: CASSLDGGGELFF.

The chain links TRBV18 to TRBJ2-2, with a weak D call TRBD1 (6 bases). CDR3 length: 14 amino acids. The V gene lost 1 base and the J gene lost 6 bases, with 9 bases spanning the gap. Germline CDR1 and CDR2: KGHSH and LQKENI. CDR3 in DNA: TGTGCCAGCTCACCACTACAGGGATCCGGGGAGCTGTTTTTT. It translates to CASSPLQGSGELFF. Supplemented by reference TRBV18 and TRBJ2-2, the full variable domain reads NAGVMQNPRHLVRRRGQEARLRCSPMKGHSHVYWYRQLPEEGLKFMVYLQKENIIDESGMPKERFSAEFPKEGPSILRIQQVVRGDSAAYFCASSPLQGSGELFFGEGSRLTVL.

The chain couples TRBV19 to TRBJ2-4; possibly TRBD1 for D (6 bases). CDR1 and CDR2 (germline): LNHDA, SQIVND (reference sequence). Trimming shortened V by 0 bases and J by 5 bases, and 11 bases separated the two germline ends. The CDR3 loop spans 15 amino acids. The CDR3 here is CASSIDPAGENIQYF. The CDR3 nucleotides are TGTGCCAGTAGTATAGATCCGGCAGGGGAAAACATTCAGTACTTC. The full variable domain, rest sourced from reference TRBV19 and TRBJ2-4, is DGGITQSPKYLFRKEGQNVTLSCEQNLNHDAMYWYRQDPGQGLRLIYYSQIVNDFQKGDIAEGYSVSREKKESFPLTVTSAQKNPTAFYLCASSIDPAGENIQYFGAGTRLSVL.

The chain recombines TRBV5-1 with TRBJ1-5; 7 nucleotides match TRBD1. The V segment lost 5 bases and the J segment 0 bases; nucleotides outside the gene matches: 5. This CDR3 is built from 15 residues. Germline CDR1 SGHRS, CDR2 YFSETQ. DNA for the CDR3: TGCGCCAGCAGAGAGGGGGCGAATAGCAATCAGCCCCAGCATTTT. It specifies CASREGANSNQPQHF.

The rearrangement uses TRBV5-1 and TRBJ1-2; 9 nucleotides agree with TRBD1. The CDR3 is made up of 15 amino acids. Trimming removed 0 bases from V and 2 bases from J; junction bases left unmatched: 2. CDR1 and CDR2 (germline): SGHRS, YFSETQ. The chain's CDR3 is CASSLGDRENYGYTF. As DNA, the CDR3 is TGCGCCAGCAGCTTGGGGGACAGGGAGAACTATGGCTACACCTTC.

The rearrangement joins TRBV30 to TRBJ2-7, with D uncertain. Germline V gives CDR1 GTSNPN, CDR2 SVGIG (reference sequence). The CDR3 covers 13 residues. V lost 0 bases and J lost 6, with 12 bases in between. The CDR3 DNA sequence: TGTGCCTGGAGTGTTTCGGTTGGCGGCGAGCAGTACTTC. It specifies CAWSVSVGGEQYF. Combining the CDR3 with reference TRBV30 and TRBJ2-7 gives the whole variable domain SQTIHQWPATLVQPVGSPLSLECTVEGTSNPNLYWYRQAAGRGLQLLFYSVGIGQISSEVPQNLSASRPQDRQFILSSKKLLLSDSGFYLCAWSVSVGGEQYFGPGTRLTVT.

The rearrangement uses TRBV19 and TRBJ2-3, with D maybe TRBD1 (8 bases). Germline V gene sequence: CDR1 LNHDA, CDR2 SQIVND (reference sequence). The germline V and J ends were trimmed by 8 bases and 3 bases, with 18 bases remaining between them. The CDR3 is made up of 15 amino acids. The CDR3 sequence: CASGHRGGGTDTQYF. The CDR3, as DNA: TGTGCCAGTGGCCACAGGGGGGGAGGGACAGATACGCAGTATTTT.

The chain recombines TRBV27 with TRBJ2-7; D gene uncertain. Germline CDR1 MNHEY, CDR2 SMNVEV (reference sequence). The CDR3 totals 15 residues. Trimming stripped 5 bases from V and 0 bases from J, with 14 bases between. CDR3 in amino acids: CASSARLGASYEQYF. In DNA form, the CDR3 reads TGTGCCAGCAGTGCCAGGTTAGGCGCCTCCTACGAGCAGTACTTC.

CDR3 bases: TGTGCCAGCAAATCACAGACTATAGGGACCCAGTACTTC. Translating it yields CASKSQTIGTQYF. The chain combines TRBV6-4 with TRBJ2-5, with D maybe TRBD2 (5 bases). This CDR3 contains 13 residues. V was trimmed by 7 bases and J by 7 bases, leaving 16 bases between them. Germline-derived CDR1 and CDR2 are MRHNA and SNTAGT.